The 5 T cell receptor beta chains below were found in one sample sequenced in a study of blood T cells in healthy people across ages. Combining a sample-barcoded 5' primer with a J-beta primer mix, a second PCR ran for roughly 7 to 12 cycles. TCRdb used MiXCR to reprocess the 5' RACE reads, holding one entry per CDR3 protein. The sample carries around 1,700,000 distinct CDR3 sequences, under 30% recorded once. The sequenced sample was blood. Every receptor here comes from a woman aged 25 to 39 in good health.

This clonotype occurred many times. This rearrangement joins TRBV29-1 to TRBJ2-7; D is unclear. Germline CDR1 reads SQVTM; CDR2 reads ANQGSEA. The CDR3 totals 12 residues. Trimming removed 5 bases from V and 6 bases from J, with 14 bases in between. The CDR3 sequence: CSVRTNPGEQYF. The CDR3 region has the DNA TGCAGCGTTCGAACCAATCCCGGCGAGCAGTACTTC.

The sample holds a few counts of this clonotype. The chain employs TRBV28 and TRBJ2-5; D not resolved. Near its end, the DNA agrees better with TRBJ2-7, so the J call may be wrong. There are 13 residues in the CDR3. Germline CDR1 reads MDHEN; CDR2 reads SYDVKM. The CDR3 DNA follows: TGTGCCAGCAGTTTGCTGTTTGGGGACGAGCAGTACTTC. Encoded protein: CASSLLFGDEQYF.

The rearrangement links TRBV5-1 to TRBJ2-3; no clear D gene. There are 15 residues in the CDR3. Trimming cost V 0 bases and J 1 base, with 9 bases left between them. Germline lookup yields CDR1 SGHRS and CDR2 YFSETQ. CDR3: CASSLEGRRTDTQYF. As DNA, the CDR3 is TGCGCCAGCAGCTTGGAGGGCAGACGCACAGATACGCAGTATTTT.

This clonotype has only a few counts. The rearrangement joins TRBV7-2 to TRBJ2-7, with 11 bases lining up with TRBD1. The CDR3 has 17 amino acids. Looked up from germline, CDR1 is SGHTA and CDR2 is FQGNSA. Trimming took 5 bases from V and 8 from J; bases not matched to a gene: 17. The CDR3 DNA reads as TGTGCCAGCAGCAGGGGAGGTAGGGACAGGGGGTTCTATCAGCAGTACTTC. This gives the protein CASSRGGRDRGFYQQYF.

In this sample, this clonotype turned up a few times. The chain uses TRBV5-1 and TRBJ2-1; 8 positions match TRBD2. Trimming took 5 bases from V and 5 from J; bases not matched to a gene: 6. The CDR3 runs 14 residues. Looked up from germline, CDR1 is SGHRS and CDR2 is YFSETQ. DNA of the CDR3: TGCGCCAGCAGACCTAGCGGGTCGAACAATGAGCAGTTCTTC. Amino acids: CASRPSGSNNEQFF.